This is a list of T cell receptor beta chains from one sample in a study of T-cell memory formation after mild COVID-19. TCRdb analysed the 5' RACE reads with MiXCR anew, one entry per CDR3 protein. Found here are some 450,000 distinct CDR3 sequences, 20% of them singletons; the top ten hold approximately 8.1%. Source material: PBMCs or a T cell subset sorted from them (not recorded which). Source of these receptors: an adult woman who had mild COVID-19 (a few samples of this study predate the infection). Cell type and time point are not known. The CDR3 runs from the conserved cysteine through the conserved F or W. The order of the fields is V gene, D gene, clone size, J gene, CDR3 DNA, CDR3 protein. A D gene is named only where the DNA matches it firmly. The size field is filled for only some rows; it gives once, few, many or a size class.

TRBV7-9,-,-,TRBJ2-2,TGTGCCAGCAGCCCGCTGCTATCAGAGAACACCGGGGAGCTGTTTTTT,CASSPLLSENTGELFF
TRBV12-3/TRBV12-4,-,-,TRBJ1-5,TGTGCCAGCAGTTTTGGGAGGCGGTTTAGCAATCAGCCCCAGCATTTT,CASSFGRRFSNQPQHF
TRBV14,-,few,TRBJ2-1,TGTGCCAGCAGCCAAGATTGGAGGACTCCCCAACTCTTC,CASSQDWRTPQLF
TRBV11-2,-,-,TRBJ2-1,TGTGCCAGCAGCCCCAACACGGGACGTAGAAACAATGAGCAGTTCTTC,CASSPNTGRRNNEQFF
TRBV19,-,-,TRBJ1-1,TGTGCCAGTAGTATAAGGACTGGGACCAGGAACACTGAAGCTTTCTTT,CASSIRTGTRNTEAFF
TRBV4-2,TRBD1,few,TRBJ1-2,TGTGCCAGCAGCCACCAAAAAGATATCGGGACAGGGATTAACTATGGCTACACCTTC,CASSHQKDIGTGINYGYTF
TRBV12-3/TRBV12-4,TRBD2,few,TRBJ2-7,TGTGCCAGCAGTCAAACTAGCGGGAGCTTATCCGAGCAGTACTTC,CASSQTSGSLSEQYF
TRBV9,-,few,TRBJ2-1,TGTGCCAGCAGCCCCACAGGGAGCGCCTACAATGAGCAGTTCTTC,CASSPTGSAYNEQFF
TRBV6-5,-,few,TRBJ1-6,TGTGCCAGCAGTTACTCAGCCGGTTTCAATTCACCCCTCCACTTT,CASSYSAGFNSPLHF
TRBV4-1,TRBD2,few,TRBJ2-1,TGCGCCAGCAGCCCCCGGGGACTAGCGGAAGTCTACAATGAGCAGTTCTTC,CASSPRGLAEVYNEQFF
TRBV7-9,-,-,TRBJ1-1,TGTGCCAGCAACCAACAGGGTAGCAACACTGAAGCTTTCTTT,CASNQQGSNTEAFF
TRBV10-3,-,many,TRBJ1-3,TGTGCCATCAGTGAGGACGCCAGGGGAAACACCATATATTTT,CAISEDARGNTIYF
TRBV7-9,-,many,TRBJ2-7,TGTGCCAGCAGCCAGGGCTTACGCGAGCAGTACTTC,CASSQGLREQYF
TRBV5-1,TRBD2,few,TRBJ2-1,TGCGCCAGCAGCCGGGGACTAGCGGGAAACAATGAGCAGTTCTTC,CASSRGLAGNNEQFF
TRBV5-1,-,few,TRBJ2-2,TGCGCCAGCAGCTTGTTAGCTGCCCCCGGGGAGCTGTTTTTT,CASSLLAAPGELFF
TRBV5-1,TRBD1,-,TRBJ1-1,TGCGCCAGCAGCTTGGGAAAGACAGGGAGTGAAGCTTTCTTT,CASSLGKTGSEAFF
TRBV3-1,-,-,TRBJ2-5,TGTGCCAGCAGCCAAGATGCCGTGCAAGAGACCCAGTACTTC,CASSQDAVQETQYF
TRBV7-6,-,-,TRBJ1-1,TGTGCCAGCAGCGCGAGCGGAGGGAGTGAAGCTTTCTTT,CASSASGGSEAFF
TRBV24-1,-,-,TRBJ1-1,TGTGCCACCAGTGTAGGCCAGGGAACGAACACTGAAGCTTTCTTT,CATSVGQGTNTEAFF
TRBV5-1,TRBD1,-,TRBJ1-2,TGCGCCAGCAGCTGGTCGGACAGGGCGAATGGCTACACCTTC,CASSWSDRANGYTF
TRBV5-1,TRBD1,-,TRBJ2-5,TGCGCCAGCAGCTTGACTCCGGACAGGGTAACCCAGTACTTC,CASSLTPDRVTQYF
TRBV7-9,-,few,TRBJ2-1,TGTGCCAGCAGCTCACAGGGTTGGGAGCAGTTCTTC,CASSSQGWEQFF
TRBV12-3/TRBV12-4,TRBD2,-,TRBJ2-4,TGTGCCAGCAGTTTAACGAGTAGCGGGAGAAACATTCAGTACTTC,CASSLTSSGRNIQYF
TRBV6-1,-,few,TRBJ2-5,TGTGCCAGCAGTGAAGTTTCCGGCAGCGGAGAGACCCAGTACTTC,CASSEVSGSGETQYF
TRBV12-3/TRBV12-4,-,few,TRBJ2-7,TGTGCCAGCAGCCAGGGACATACGAACTCCTACGAGCAGTACTTC,CASSQGHTNSYEQYF
TRBV6-5,-,few,TRBJ2-5,TGTGCCAGCAGTTACTCTCCCCGGGGAGAGACCCAGTACTTC,CASSYSPRGETQYF
TRBV3-1,-,-,TRBJ2-6,TGTGCCAGCAGCCGGAGGGTGGGCCCTAATTCTGGGGCCAACGTCCTGACTTTC,CASSRRVGPNSGANVLTF
TRBV3-1,TRBD2,-,TRBJ2-3,TGTGCCAGCAGCCGGGAGACTAGCCGAGATACGCAGTATTTT,CASSRETSRDTQYF
TRBV3-1,TRBD2,few,TRBJ2-4,TGTGCCAGCAGCCAAAGTTCGGGATGGGGCGGGGGCAAAAACATTCAGTACTTC,CASSQSSGWGGGKNIQYF
TRBV25-1,TRBD1,-,TRBJ2-2,TGTGCCAGCAGCGAGACGGACAGGGTTAACACCGGGGAGCTGTTTTTT,CASSETDRVNTGELFF
TRBV5-4,-,-,TRBJ1-3,TGTGCCAGCAGCCCGGGGGGGCCACTCCTTTCTGGAAACACCATATATTTT,CASSPGGPLLSGNTIYF
TRBV20-1,-,few,TRBJ2-3,TGCAGTGCTAGACGTCCGGGACTCACGCTCACAGATACGCAGTATTTT,CSARRPGLTLTDTQYF
TRBV3-1,-,few,TRBJ2-7,TGTGCCAGCAGCCCCTACTCGGGGTCCTACGAGCAGTACTTC,CASSPYSGSYEQYF
TRBV12-3/TRBV12-4,-,-,TRBJ1-1,TGTGCCAGCTCTTCAAGGGCAGGGATGGGCACTGAAGCTTTCTTT,CASSSRAGMGTEAFF
TRBV29-1,TRBD1,few,TRBJ2-3,TGCAGCGTCGTCTGGGACAGGGGAAAATCAGATACGCAGTATTTT,CSVVWDRGKSDTQYF
TRBV12-3/TRBV12-4,TRBD2,few,TRBJ2-7,TGTGCCAGCAGTTCGGACGGGACTAGCGCGTTCTACGAGCAGTACTTC,CASSSDGTSAFYEQYF
TRBV24-1,-,many,TRBJ2-2,TGTGCCACCAGTAGGCTTTCCGGGGAGCTGTTTTTT,CATSRLSGELFF
TRBV6-5,TRBD2,few,TRBJ2-4,TGTGCCAGCAGTTCGGGACTAGGGAACATTCAGTACTTC,CASSSGLGNIQYF
TRBV12-3/TRBV12-4,TRBD1,few,TRBJ2-7,TGTGCCAGCACCCCTCTCGCGGGTGCGGACAGGGCGGATGAGCAGTACTTC,CASTPLAGADRADEQYF
TRBV7-9,TRBD2,-,TRBJ2-5,TGTGCCAGCAGCCCCGGGCTAGCGGGAGTCGTATCAGAGACCCAGTACTTC,CASSPGLAGVVSETQYF
TRBV7-9,-,many,TRBJ2-5,TGTGCCAGCAGCTTAGGCCGCGGGGCAGGGAAGTCGGAGACCCAGTACTTC,CASSLGRGAGKSETQYF
TRBV2,TRBD1,few,TRBJ1-5,TGTGCCAGCAGTGAAGATTGGACAGGGTATCAGCCCCAGCATTTT,CASSEDWTGYQPQHF
TRBV12-3/TRBV12-4,TRBD2,-,TRBJ2-1,TGTGCCAGCAGTTTGGAGGGACTAGCGGGAGACATGTACAATGAGCAGTTCTTC,CASSLEGLAGDMYNEQFF
TRBV14,-,-,TRBJ1-2,TGTGCCAGCAGCCAAGATGGCAGGGTGATCTATGGCTACACCTTC,CASSQDGRVIYGYTF
TRBV6-5,TRBD1,-,TRBJ1-1,TGTGCCAGCACTTTACAGGGGGGCGAGGCTTTCTTT,CASTLQGGEAFF
TRBV5-1,-,-,TRBJ2-5,TGCGCCAGCAGCTTGGTGGCAGGGCTGTTTGAGACCCAGTACTTC,CASSLVAGLFETQYF
TRBV5-1,-,-,TRBJ2-7,TGCGCCAGCAGCTCTCCCCGGGACCGTACCTCCTACGAGCAGTACTTC,CASSSPRDRTSYEQYF
TRBV29-1,-,-,TRBJ2-1,TGCAGCGTCGACCGCGGGTTGTACGATGAGCAGTTCTTC,CSVDRGLYDEQFF
TRBV5-5,-,-,TRBJ1-4,TGTGCCAGCAGCTTACGGATCACTAATGAAAAACTGTTTTTT,CASSLRITNEKLFF
TRBV12-3/TRBV12-4,-,-,TRBJ1-2,TGTGCCAGCAGTTTAGGATCCTCCTCGTATGGCTACACCTTC,CASSLGSSSYGYTF
TRBV4-1,TRBD1,-,TRBJ1-4,TGCGCCAGCAGCCAAGATCGAGGAGGGGGCGTCGAAAAACTGTTTTTT,CASSQDRGGGVEKLFF